This T cell receptor (beta chain) was retrieved from a study of blood T cells in healthy people across ages. CDR1 MNHEY and CDR2 SMNVEV come from the germline V gene (reference sequence). The V and J ends lost 5 bases and 6 bases, in that order; junction bases with no gene match: 7. The CDR3 consists of 15 residues. This clonotype was picked up a small number of times. Its antigen is currently unknown. Per sample, extraction of total RNA gave at least 6 micrograms in every case. Study-level findings and limits: Fewer expanded clones and more diversity marked long-lived versus aged donors. The recorded TCR beta diversity per million T cells decreased in a roughly linear manner with age. One million T cells yielded diversity estimates that were considered underestimates.

It was with a sample-barcoded 5' primer and a J-beta primer mix that a second PCR of roughly 7 to 12 cycles was run. TCRdb re-derived calls from the 5' RACE reads in MiXCR, one entry per CDR3 protein. The sample consists of some 1,500,000 distinct CDR3 sequences, approximately 39% of them appearing once. The V gene is TRBV27, the J gene TRBJ1-6; 7 bases are shared with TRBD1. The sequencing sample was made of blood. This receptor was taken from a woman under 30 in good health. CDR3 region: CASSNQGGINSPLHF. DNA for the CDR3: TGTGCCAGCAGTAATCAGGGGGGGATTAATTCACCCCTCCACTTT.